This T cell receptor beta chain was retrieved from a study of blood T cells in healthy people across ages. Sample-barcoded 5' priming and a J-beta primer mix drove a second PCR of 7 to 11 cycles. TCRdb re-derived calls from the 5' RACE reads in MiXCR, one entry per CDR3 protein. The sample includes about a million distinct CDR3 sequences, 35% to 40% of them seen just once. V gave up 0 bases and J gave up 2 bases, with 12 bases separating them. The germline V gene has CDR1 DFQATT and CDR2 SNEGSKA (reference sequence). The CDR3 is made up of 15 amino acids. Study conclusions and caveats: Diversity of TCR beta per million T cells declined in a roughly linear way with age.

Worth noting for this clonotype: Its antigen is not identified.

Per-sample PBMC isolation yielded at least 6 million cells. The specimen sequenced was blood. The sequence was obtained from a man between 18 and 29 years old in good health. The gene calls are TRBV20-1 and TRBJ2-3; no firm D call. CDR3 sequence: CSARDPSAHTDTQYF. The CDR3, as DNA: TGCAGTGCTAGAGATCCTAGTGCACACACAGATACGCAGTATTTT.